The 27 T cell receptor beta chains given below trace back to one sample, sequenced in a study of T cell responses to AZD1222 COVID-19 vaccine. Sequencing was performed with immunoSEQ multiplex PCR; in TCRdb, only in-frame clones are kept and a portion is missing. Of approximately 110,000 clones listed, 82% are singletons. The sample in question was peripheral blood, obtained on day 0 of AZD1222 vaccination. These receptors were collected from an adult in good health.

This clone has just a few counts. Written as DNA, the CDR3 is TGTGCCAGCAGCATCTCAACAGGGTGGGAGACTGAAGCTTTCTTT. Translation: CASSISTGWETEAFF. This chain joins TRBV7-9 and TRBJ1-1, with D tentatively TRBD1 (6 bases). This CDR3 has 15 amino acids. CDR1 and CDR2 (germline): SEHNR, FQNEAQ (reference sequence). V shed 5 bases and J shed 5 bases, with 18 bases lying between them.

This chain connects TRBV7-2 to TRBJ2-2, with D unclear. Deletions cut 6 bases from V and 6 bases from J, with 8 bases between. CDR1 is SGHTA, CDR2 FQGNSA, per germline. The CDR3 covers 12 residues. This chain's CDR3 is CASRWASGELFF. In DNA form, the CDR3 reads TGTGCCAGCAGATGGGCCTCCGGGGAGCTGTTTTTT.

In its sample, this clone was seen once. This specimen includes other DNA sequences encoding the same CDR3. V and J are TRBV18 and TRBJ1-1, with D perhaps TRBD1 (6 bases). The CDR3 has 14 amino acids. Germline V gene lookup returns CDR1 KGHSH and CDR2 LQKENI. Trimming left V 6 bases short and J 1 base short, with 12 bases between. The CDR3 is CASSPNRENTEAFF. CDR3 nucleotide sequence: TGTGCCAGCTCCCCAAACAGGGAGAACACTGAAGCTTTCTTT.

The chain couples TRBV5-5 to TRBJ1-1, with unresolved D. Trimming removed 5 bases from V and 4 bases from J, with 12 bases in between. The CDR3 has 13 residues. CDR1 and CDR2 from the germline V gene are SGHKS and YYEKEE (reference sequence). CDR3 region: CASRADVGTEAFF. CDR3 coding DNA: TGTGCCAGCAGGGCGGACGTTGGCACTGAAGCTTTCTTT.

The rearrangement uses TRBV27 and TRBJ2-7, with TRBD1 identical over 8 bases. J lost 5 bases, V lost 2 bases, and 8 bases had no gene match. The CDR3 covers 15 residues. The germline V gene encodes CDR1 MNHEY and CDR2 SMNVEV (reference sequence). DNA for the CDR3: TGTGCCAGCAGTTTAGGTAGGGACAGGAATGACGAGCAGTACTTC. Translating it yields CASSLGRDRNDEQYF.

This sequence joins TRBV10-2 and TRBJ2-7; unclear D gene. CDR1 WSHSY and CDR2 SAAADI come from the germline V gene. Trimming removed 8 bases at V and 6 bases at J, with 17 bases between. The CDR3 length is 13 residues. This chain's CDR3 is CASLWTRDGEQYF. In DNA, the CDR3 is TGCGCCAGCTTATGGACGAGAGACGGCGAGCAGTACTTC.

The CDR3 DNA reads TGTGCCAGCAGCCCTGACAGGGGGTCCTACGAGCAGTACTTC. Translating gives CASSPDRGSYEQYF. The chain has TRBV5-4 and TRBJ2-7; 9 bases are a match to TRBD1. With 4 bases clipped from V and 1 base from J, the junction kept 3 bases outside the gene matches. The CDR3 sequence is 14 residues long. Germline V lookup: CDR1 SGHNT, CDR2 YYREEE (reference sequence).

The V call is TRBV10-2, the J call TRBJ1-4, with a tentative D call TRBD1 (6 bases). Germline CDR1 and CDR2: WSHSY and SAAADI. The CDR3 consists of 17 residues. Between the trimmed V and J ends, which lost 4 bases and 11 bases, there was a span of 26 bases. CDR3 sequence: CASSAVPIVGGAEKLFF. The CDR3 coding sequence is TGCGCCAGCAGTGCGGTACCTATTGTGGGGGGCGCGGAGAAACTGTTTTTT.

CDR3 nucleotides: TGTGCCAGCAGCCAACCAGGACCCGTCACAGATACGCAGTATTTT. Translation: CASSQPGPVTDTQYF. The gene calls are TRBV11-1 and TRBJ2-3; unclear D gene. Germline CDR1 is SGHAT and CDR2 is FQDESV (reference sequence). V was trimmed by 5 bases and J by 2 bases, leaving 14 bases between them. The CDR3 has 15 amino acids.

In DNA, the CDR3 is TGTGCCAGCAGCTCCACACCGGGGGGGGGTCAGCCCCAGCATTTT. Translated, it gives CASSSTPGGGQPQHF. V is TRBV7-9 and J is TRBJ1-5, with a possible D match to TRBD1 (5 bases). CDR1 is SEHNR and CDR2 is FQNEAQ in the germline V gene (reference sequence). Between the trimmed V and J ends, which lost 4 bases and 6 bases, there was a span of 16 bases. The CDR3 loop spans 15 amino acids.

The chain carries TRBV4-1 and TRBJ1-3, with 8 bases aligning to TRBD1. This CDR3 contains 17 residues. Trimming took 0 bases from V and 0 from J; bases not matched to a gene: 4. CDR1 and CDR2 from the germline V gene are MGHRA and YSYEKL. CDR3 nucleotides: TGCGCCAGCAGCCAAGATCCAGGGGGCCACTCTGGAAACACCATATATTTT. It is translated as CASSQDPGGHSGNTIYF.

The chain joins TRBV27 to TRBJ1-1, with TRBD1 matching over 7 bases. The germline CDR1 and CDR2 sequences are MNHEY and SMNVEV (reference sequence). The trim removed 2 bases at V and 2 bases at J, leaving 17 bases unmatched. This CDR3 comprises 19 residues. This chain's CDR3 is CASSLRATNRDRVNTEAFF. In DNA, the CDR3 is TGTGCCAGCAGTTTAAGGGCCACCAATCGTGACAGGGTTAACACTGAAGCTTTCTTT.

This sequence joins TRBV19 and TRBJ2-2; a possible D gene is TRBD1 (5 bases). The CDR3 runs to 15 residues. Germline V gives CDR1 LNHDA, CDR2 SQIVND (reference sequence). V was trimmed by 9 bases and J by 5 bases, leaving 19 bases between them. CDR3 in amino acids: CASGFWAGSTGELFF. DNA for the CDR3: TGTGCCAGCGGGTTTTGGGCAGGGTCGACCGGGGAGCTGTTTTTT. Combining the CDR3 with reference TRBV19 and TRBJ2-2 gives the whole variable domain DGGITQSPKYLFRKEGQNVTLSCEQNLNHDAMYWYRQDPGQGLRLIYYSQIVNDFQKGDIAEGYSVSREKKESFPLTVTSAQKNPTAFYLCASGFWAGSTGELFFGEGSRLTVL.

The chain combines TRBV10-3 with TRBJ1-5; no firm D call. This CDR3 spans 13 amino acids. The V gene lost 4 bases and the J gene lost 1 base, with 5 bases spanning the gap. Germline V gene data show CDR1 as ENHRY and CDR2 as SYGVKD. The CDR3 sequence is CAISAGSNQPQHF. The CDR3, as DNA: TGTGCCATCAGTGCCGGCAGCAATCAGCCCCAGCATTTT.

The V call is TRBV5-1, the J call TRBJ2-5, with a weak D call TRBD1 (6 bases). The CDR3 contains 14 residues. CDR1 is SGHRS and CDR2 is YFSETQ in the germline V gene. The ends were cut back, 4 bases at V and 0 bases at J, with 10 bases in the middle. CDR3 loop: CASSPGTYQETQYF. The DNA of the CDR3 is TGCGCCAGCAGCCCGGGGACATACCAAGAGACCCAGTACTTC.

The V gene is TRBV11-2, the J gene TRBJ2-2; D call uncertain. This CDR3 region has 13 residues. Germline CDR1 reads SGHAT; CDR2 reads FQNNGV. Trimming shortened V by 5 bases and J by 5 bases, and 9 bases separated the two germline ends. The CDR3 reads CASSPLLTGELFF. The CDR3 DNA reads TGTGCCAGCAGCCCCCTTCTTACCGGGGAGCTGTTTTTT.

This clone was seen only once. The rearrangement links TRBV7-2 to TRBJ1-2; D gene uncertain. V lost 0 bases to trimming and J lost 7 bases, with 12 bases between them. Per germline, CDR1 SGHTA and CDR2 FQGNSA. The CDR3 extends over 14 amino acids. The chain's CDR3 is CASSLAWAEGGYTF. The CDR3 DNA follows: TGTGCCAGCAGCTTAGCGTGGGCGGAGGGTGGCTACACCTTC. Full variable domain (outside the CDR3, taken from reference TRBV7-2 and TRBJ1-2): GAGVSQSPSNKVTEKGKDVELRCDPISGHTALYWYRQSLGQGLEFLIYFQGNSAPDKSGLPSDRFSAERTGGSVSTLTIQRTQQEDSAVYLCASSLAWAEGGYTFGSGTRLTVV.

The chain joins TRBV9 to TRBJ2-5, with D possibly matching TRBD2 (6 bases). Germline assignment: CDR1 SGDLS and CDR2 YYNGEE. CDR3 length: 15 residues. Trimming removed 3 bases at V and 7 bases at J, with 19 bases between. CDR3 loop: CASSATSKSFGTQYF. CDR3 coding DNA: TGTGCCAGCAGCGCGACTAGTAAGTCTTTCGGGACCCAGTACTTC. Using reference TRBV9 and TRBJ2-5 for the parts outside the CDR3, the full variable domain is DSGVTQTPKHLITATGQRVTLRCSPRSGDLSVYWYQQSLDQGLQFLIQYYNGEERAKGNILERFSAQQFPDLHSELNLSSLELGDSALYFCASSATSKSFGTQYFGPGTRLLVL.

The chain has TRBV29-1 and TRBJ1-2; 9 bases match TRBD1. The germline V gene encodes CDR1 SQVTM and CDR2 ANQGSEA. V was clipped by 5 bases and J by 2 bases; unmatched bases: 9. This CDR3 region has 15 residues. The CDR3 loop reads CSVRRTGATNYGYTF. For the CDR3, the DNA is TGCAGCGTTCGCCGGACAGGGGCAACCAACTATGGCTACACCTTC.

The sample holds a few counts of this clone. The chain couples TRBV4-3 to TRBJ1-1, with 9 nucleotides matching TRBD1. CDR1 is LGHNA and CDR2 is YSLEER in the germline V gene. The CDR3 is made up of 16 amino acids. The V gene end was trimmed by 0 bases and the J gene end by 1 base; junction bases not matched to a gene: 3. The CDR3 sequence is CASSQDSDRGNTEAFF. The CDR3 bases are TGCGCCAGCAGCCAAGATTCGGACAGGGGGAACACTGAAGCTTTCTTT.

The chain recombines TRBV13 with TRBJ1-1; 9 positions match TRBD1. The CDR3 contains 16 residues. The V and J ends lost 5 bases and 4 bases, in that order; junction bases with no gene match: 11. Per the germline V gene, CDR1 is PRHDT and CDR2 is FYEKMQ (reference sequence). Here the CDR3 DNA reads TGTGCCAGCAGCCCGTTGACAGGGGGAGGGAGCACTGAAGCTTTCTTT. Translation: CASSPLTGGGSTEAFF.

This chain links TRBV27 with TRBJ2-2; unclear D gene. Trimming cost V 5 bases and J 3 bases, with 7 bases left between them. This CDR3 spans 13 amino acids. Germline CDR1 MNHEY, CDR2 SMNVEV (reference sequence). CDR3 residues: CASSPDYTGELFF. CDR3 DNA sequence: TGTGCCAGCAGTCCCGACTACACCGGGGAGCTGTTTTTT.

The rearrangement links TRBV21-1 to TRBJ2-7. TRBV21-1 is termed a pseudogene. The CDR3 length is 14 residues. DNA of the CDR3: TGTGCCAGCAGCACCCCGAACCCGTCTGACGAGCAGTACTTC. It is translated as CASSTPNPSDEQYF.

V gene TRBV25-1 combines with J gene TRBJ1-1; D is possibly TRBD1 (6 bases). This CDR3 is 14 amino acids long. Trimming took 4 bases from V and 3 from J, leaving 12 bases between them. The V gene's germline CDR1 is MGHDK and CDR2 SYGVNS. CDR3 nucleotide sequence: TGTGCCAGCAGTGGTACCAGGGGAGACACTGAAGCTTTCTTT. Residues: CASSGTRGDTEAFF.

This clone was seen a handful of times. This rearrangement joins TRBV27 to TRBJ2-2, with 8 bases identical to TRBD2. Per germline, CDR1 MNHEY and CDR2 SMNVEV (reference sequence). V gave up 6 bases and J gave up 4 bases; unmatched junction bases: 4. This CDR3 contains 14 residues. The CDR3 region has the DNA TGTGCCAGCAGCAAACTAGCGGCCACCGGGGAGCTGTTTTTT. Protein product: CASSKLAATGELFF.

The chain joins TRBV6-2 or TRBV6-3 to TRBJ2-7, with TRBD2 as a possible D gene (7 bases). V was pared by 4 bases and J by 4 bases, with 14 bases between. Germline CDR1 is MNHEY and CDR2 is SVGEGT. There are 14 residues in the CDR3. For the CDR3, the DNA is TGTGCCAGCAGTTCCCGGGGGGCTGGTTACGAGCAGTACTTC. Residues: CASSSRGAGYEQYF.

This sequence joins TRBV9 and TRBJ1-1; unclear D gene. The ends were cut back, 1 base at V and 1 base at J, with 8 bases in the middle. From germline, CDR1 is SGDLS and CDR2 YYNGEE. The CDR3 is made up of 14 amino acids. CDR3 nucleotides: TGTGCCAGCAGCGTACTCTCGTGGAACACTGAAGCTTTCTTT. Amino acids: CASSVLSWNTEAFF. The entire variable domain, with the rest obtained from reference TRBV9 and TRBJ1-1, is as follows: DSGVTQTPKHLITATGQRVTLRCSPRSGDLSVYWYQQSLDQGLQFLIQYYNGEERAKGNILERFSAQQFPDLHSELNLSSLELGDSALYFCASSVLSWNTEAFFGQGTRLTVV.